These 21 T cell receptor beta chains share one sample of origin, sequenced in a study of blood T cell repertoires in COVID-19. Some clones are missing from TCRdb's copy, which holds only in-frame ones; the method was immunoSEQ multiplex PCR. The table includes 350,000 to 450,000 clones, around nine tenths detected once. Sequenced input: PBMCs or T cells enriched from blood (not recorded which). Receptors were obtained from a woman between 18 and 30 years old who had been exposed to COVID-19.

This clone was seen a single time. The gene calls are TRBV3-1 (or the pseudogene TRBV3-2) and TRBJ1-3; D is unresolved. This CDR3 has 14 amino acids. Germline V gene lookup returns CDR1 LGHDT and CDR2 YNNKEL (reference sequence). V was pared by 3 bases and J by 4 bases, with 10 bases between. The CDR3 bases are TGTGCCAGCAGCCAGGGGTCGGGGGGAAACACCATATATTTT. Translating it yields CASSQGSGGNTIYF.

This chain joins TRBV7-2 and TRBJ2-1; 10 positions match TRBD1. Looked up from germline, CDR1 is SGHTA and CDR2 is FQGNSA. Unmatched junction bases numbered 8, after V lost 0 bases and J lost 6 bases. The CDR3 spans 17 residues. CDR3 coding DNA: TGTGCCAGCAGCTTAGCGTTGGGGACAGGGGCGGTCAATGAGCAGTTCTTC. It yields the protein CASSLALGTGAVNEQFF.

This sequence joins TRBV24-1 and TRBJ1-2; D is possibly TRBD1 (6 bases). The V end was cut by 3 bases, the J end by 5 bases, with 15 bases between. The CDR3 is 15 amino acids. Germline V gives CDR1 KGHDR, CDR2 SFDVKD. This CDR3 is CATSDPGEGSYGYTF. The CDR3 DNA follows: TGTGCCACCAGTGATCCAGGGGAGGGTTCGTATGGCTACACCTTC.

The chain joins TRBV6-5 to TRBJ1-2, with 7 bases aligning to TRBD1. J was trimmed by 6 bases and V by 4 bases; bases with no gene match: 5. Germline lookup yields CDR1 MNHEY and CDR2 SVGAGI. This CDR3 contains 13 residues. The CDR3 coding sequence is TGTGCCAGCAGTTTCACAGGGGCGGATGGCTACACCTTC. Encoded protein: CASSFTGADGYTF.

The chain carries TRBV28 and TRBJ2-5; perhaps TRBD2 as D (6 bases). Trimming left V 2 bases short and J 4 bases short, with 14 bases between. CDR1 and CDR2 (germline): MDHEN, SYDVKM. The CDR3 length is 15 residues. This chain's CDR3 is CASSLRGGDSETQYF. For the CDR3, the DNA is TGTGCCAGCAGTTTAAGGGGCGGGGATTCAGAGACCCAGTACTTC.

The genes are TRBV11-2 and TRBJ2-1, with 7 bases matching TRBD2. This CDR3 comprises 15 residues. From germline, CDR1 is SGHAT and CDR2 FQNNGV. Losses at the gene ends were 2 bases for V and 3 bases for J; bases not matched to a gene: 4. The CDR3 nucleotides read TGTGCCAGCAGCTTACGCGGGAGCCACTACAATGAGCAGTTCTTC. This gives the protein CASSLRGSHYNEQFF.

The CDR3 spells CASSPGTGTNQPQHF. CDR3 bases: TGTGCCAGCAGCCCCGGGACAGGGACGAATCAGCCCCAGCATTTT. The chain uses TRBV5-5 and TRBJ1-5, with 9 bases lining up with TRBD1. Trimming took 4 bases from V and 4 from J; bases not matched to a gene: 6. CDR3 length equals 15 residues. Germline values: CDR1 SGHKS, CDR2 YYEKEE (reference sequence).

This clone was detected only once. V usage is TRBV7-6 and J usage is TRBJ2-1; possibly TRBD2 for D (5 bases). V was trimmed by 5 bases and J by 9 bases, leaving 20 bases between them. CDR3 length equals 15 residues. Germline-derived CDR1 and CDR2 are SGHVS and FNYEAQ. The CDR3 reads CASSPRPGPAGEQFF. In nucleotides, the CDR3 is TGTGCCAGCAGCCCCCGCCCCGGACCCGCGGGTGAGCAGTTCTTC.

This chain uses TRBV19 with TRBJ2-5; 14 bases are shared with TRBD2. CDR3 size: 15 residues. V was clipped by 4 bases and J by 5 bases; unmatched bases: 3. From germline, CDR1 is LNHDA and CDR2 SQIVND (reference sequence). The DNA of the CDR3 is TGTGCCAGTAGTAGGGGACTAGCGGGAGATGAGACCCAGTACTTC. It yields the protein CASSRGLAGDETQYF.

The chain is built from TRBV29-1 and TRBJ2-7, with 8 bases that match TRBD2. Trimming took 6 bases from V and 3 from J; bases not matched to a gene: 13. This CDR3 contains 15 residues. The germline gives CDR1 SQVTM, CDR2 ANQGSEA. The CDR3 nucleotides are TGCAGCGTCCAGAGGACCGGGGGGGGATTCTACGAGCAGTACTTC. Translation: CSVQRTGGGFYEQYF.

This sequence joins TRBV27 and TRBJ2-1, with a tentative D call TRBD2 (6 bases). The germline V gene encodes CDR1 MNHEY and CDR2 SMNVEV (reference sequence). Deletions cut 3 bases from V and 3 bases from J, with 9 bases between. The CDR3 runs 14 residues. The CDR3 is CASSFGTRYNEQFF. Here the CDR3 DNA reads TGTGCCAGCAGTTTTGGGACTCGCTACAATGAGCAGTTCTTC.

The chain employs TRBV7-6 and TRBJ1-4; D unresolved. The CDR3 loop spans 15 amino acids. From germline, CDR1 is SGHVS and CDR2 FNYEAQ. V shed 5 bases and J shed 1 base, with 11 bases lying between them. CDR3 loop: CASSPNFGTNEKLFF. DNA for the CDR3: TGTGCCAGCAGCCCCAACTTTGGAACTAATGAAAAACTGTTTTTT. Combining the CDR3 with reference TRBV7-6 and TRBJ1-4 gives the whole variable domain GAGVSQSPRYKVTKRGQDVALRCDPISGHVSLYWYRQALGQGPEFLTYFNYEAQQDKSGLPNDRFSAERPEGSISTLTIQRTEQRDSAMYRCASSPNFGTNEKLFFGSGTQLSVL.

The gene calls are TRBV5-6 and TRBJ1-2; D gene unclear. V lost 4 bases and J 0 bases, leaving 13 bases between the germline ends. CDR1 is SGHDT and CDR2 is YYEEEE in the germline V gene. CDR3 size: 15 residues. The CDR3 DNA is TGTGCCAGCAGCCGTGGGCGTTCGGCTAACTATGGCTACACCTTC. This sequence encodes CASSRGRSANYGYTF.

This chain links TRBV21-1 with TRBJ2-6; the DNA was not used to check the table's D call, TRBD2. TRBV21-1 is tagged as a pseudogene. This CDR3 has 16 residues. The chain's CDR3 is CASSKHGNSGANVLTF. In nucleotides, the CDR3 is TGTGCCAGCAGCAAACACGGGAACTCTGGGGCCAACGTCCTGACTTTC.

This chain connects TRBV3-1 (or the pseudogene TRBV3-2) to TRBJ2-2, with D perhaps TRBD1 (6 bases). Trimming took off 1 base at V and 0 bases at J, with 12 bases between the two ends. The CDR3 loop spans 17 amino acids. Germline V lookup: CDR1 LGHDT, CDR2 YNNKEL (reference sequence). The CDR3 protein is CASSQVSGHPNTGELFF. CDR3 nucleotide sequence: TGTGCCAGCAGCCAAGTTTCGGGACACCCGAACACCGGGGAGCTGTTTTTT.

The chain combines TRBV6-1 with TRBJ2-4; perhaps TRBD2 as D (5 bases). The CDR3 is made up of 15 amino acids. CDR1 and CDR2 from the germline V gene are MNHNS and SASEGT. Trimming left V 3 bases short and J 4 bases short, with 13 bases between. CDR3 in amino acids: CASSDTLLAKNIQYF. In DNA form, the CDR3 reads TGTGCCAGCAGTGATACGTTGCTAGCTAAAAACATTCAGTACTTC.

This clone has a handful of counts. The chain uses TRBV27 and TRBJ1-2, with D perhaps matching TRBD1 (6 bases). V gave up 2 bases and J gave up 1 base, with 11 bases separating them. CDR1 and CDR2 from the germline V gene are MNHEY and SMNVEV (reference sequence). The CDR3 consists of 15 residues. The CDR3 loop reads CASSLTSDSNYGYTF. The CDR3 nucleotides are TGTGCCAGCAGTTTAACCTCGGACAGTAACTATGGCTACACCTTC.

CDR3 residues: CASSQQGYYEQYF. Here the CDR3 DNA reads TGTGCCAGCTCACAGCAGGGGTACTACGAGCAGTACTTC. The rearrangement joins TRBV18 to TRBJ2-7; maybe TRBD1 (6 bases). The germline V and J ends were trimmed by 4 bases and 3 bases, with 10 bases remaining between them. This CDR3 has 13 amino acids. Germline values: CDR1 KGHSH, CDR2 LQKENI.

The chain joins TRBV18 to TRBJ2-1; 9 bases line up with TRBD2. The junction had 4 bases not matched to a gene; V was cut back by 3 bases and J by 4 bases. Germline V CDR1 and CDR2: KGHSH, LQKENI. The CDR3 consists of 15 residues. CDR3 DNA sequence: TGTGCCAGCTCACCGACTAGCGGCCCTTACAATGAGCAGTTCTTC. This encodes CASSPTSGPYNEQFF.

This rearrangement joins TRBV5-8 to TRBJ1-5; D perhaps matches TRBD1 (6 bases). Trimming stripped 0 bases from V and 1 base from J, with 11 bases between. Per germline, CDR1 SGHTS and CDR2 YDEGEE. This CDR3 region has 16 residues. The DNA of the CDR3 is TGTGCCAGCAGCTTGGGACAGGTTATAAGCAATCAGCCCCAGCATTTT. As protein: CASSLGQVISNQPQHF.

The J gene is TRBJ1-1, the V gene TRBV7-8; TRBD1 matches at 8 bases. This CDR3 has 16 amino acids. Unmatched junction bases numbered 12, after V lost 5 bases and J lost 4 bases. Germline V gene data show CDR1 as SGHVS and CDR2 as FQNEAQ. The CDR3 reads CASSPKTGVGATEAFF. For the CDR3, the DNA is TGTGCCAGCAGCCCTAAGACAGGGGTGGGCGCCACTGAAGCTTTCTTT.